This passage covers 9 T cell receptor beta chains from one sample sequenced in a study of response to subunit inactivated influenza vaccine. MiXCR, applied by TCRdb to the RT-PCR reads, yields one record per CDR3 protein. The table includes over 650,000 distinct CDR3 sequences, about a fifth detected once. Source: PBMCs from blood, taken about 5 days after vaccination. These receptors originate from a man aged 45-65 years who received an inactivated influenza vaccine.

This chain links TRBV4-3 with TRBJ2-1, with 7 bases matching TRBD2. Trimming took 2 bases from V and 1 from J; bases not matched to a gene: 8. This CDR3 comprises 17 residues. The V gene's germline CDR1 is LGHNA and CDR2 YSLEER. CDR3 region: CASSQLLLAVSYNEQFF. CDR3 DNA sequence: TGCGCCAGCAGCCAACTTCTCCTAGCGGTTTCCTACAATGAGCAGTTCTTC.

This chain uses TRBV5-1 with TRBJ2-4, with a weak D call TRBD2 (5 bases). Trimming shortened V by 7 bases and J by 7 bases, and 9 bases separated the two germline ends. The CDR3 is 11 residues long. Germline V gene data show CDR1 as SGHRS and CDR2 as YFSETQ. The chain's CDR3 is CASHEGNIQYF. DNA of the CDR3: TGCGCCAGCCATGAGGGTAACATTCAGTACTTC.

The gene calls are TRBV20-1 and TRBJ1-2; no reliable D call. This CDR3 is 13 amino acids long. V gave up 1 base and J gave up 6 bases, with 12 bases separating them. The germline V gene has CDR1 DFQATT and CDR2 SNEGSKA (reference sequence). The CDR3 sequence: CSARVGPRDGYTF. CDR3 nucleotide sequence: TGCAGTGCTAGAGTAGGACCCAGAGATGGCTACACCTTC.

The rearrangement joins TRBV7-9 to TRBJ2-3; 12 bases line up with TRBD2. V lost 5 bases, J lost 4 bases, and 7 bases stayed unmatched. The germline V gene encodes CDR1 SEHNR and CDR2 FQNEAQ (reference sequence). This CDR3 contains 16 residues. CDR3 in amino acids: CASSLGTSGFSDTQYF. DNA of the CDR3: TGTGCCAGCAGCCTTGGGACTAGCGGGTTCTCAGATACGCAGTATTTT.

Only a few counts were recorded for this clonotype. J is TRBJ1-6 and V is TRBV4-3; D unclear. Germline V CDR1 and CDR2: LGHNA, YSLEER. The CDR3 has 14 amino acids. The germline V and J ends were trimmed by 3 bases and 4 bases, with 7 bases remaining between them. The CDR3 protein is CASSQYSYNSPLHF. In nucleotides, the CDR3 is TGCGCCAGCAGCCAGTACTCGTATAATTCACCCCTCCACTTT.

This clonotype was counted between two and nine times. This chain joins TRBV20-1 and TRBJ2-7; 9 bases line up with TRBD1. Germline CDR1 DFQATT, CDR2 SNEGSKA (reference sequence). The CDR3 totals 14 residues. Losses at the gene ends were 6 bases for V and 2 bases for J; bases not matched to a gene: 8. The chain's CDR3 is CSAINRGRAYEQYF. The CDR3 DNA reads TGCAGTGCCATCAACAGGGGGCGCGCCTACGAGCAGTACTTC.

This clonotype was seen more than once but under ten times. The DNA for the CDR3 is TGTGCCAGCAGTCTCATCCAGGGACTAGGGAACACCGGGGAGCTGTTTTTT. As protein: CASSLIQGLGNTGELFF. The rearrangement uses TRBV11-2 and TRBJ2-2, with 8 bases fitting TRBD2. The CDR3 contains 17 residues. Germline V CDR1 and CDR2: SGHAT, FQNNGV. Germline trimming cut 6 bases from V and 1 base from J; bases unmatched to any gene: 10.

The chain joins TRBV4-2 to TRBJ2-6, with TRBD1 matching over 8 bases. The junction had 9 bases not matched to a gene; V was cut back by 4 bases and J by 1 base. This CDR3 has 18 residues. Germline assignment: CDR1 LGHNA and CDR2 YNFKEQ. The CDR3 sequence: CASSLSPRGRSGANVLTF. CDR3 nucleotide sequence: TGTGCCAGCAGCCTCTCCCCCAGGGGGCGTTCTGGGGCCAACGTCCTGACTTTC.

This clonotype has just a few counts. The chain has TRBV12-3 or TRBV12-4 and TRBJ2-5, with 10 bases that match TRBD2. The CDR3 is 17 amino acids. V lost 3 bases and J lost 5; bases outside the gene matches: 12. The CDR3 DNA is TGTGCCAGCAGTTTCTGGTTTCTAGCGGGAGTTTTGGAGACCCAGTACTTC. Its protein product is CASSFWFLAGVLETQYF.